The table lists the clone carrying this TCR beta chain with many counts. Germline assignment: CDR1 SNHLY and CDR2 FYNNEI. The CDR3 sequence is 14 residues long. Trimming removed 3 bases at V and 1 base at J, with 9 bases between. Using its own MiXCR run on the 5' RACE reads, TCRdb lists one record per CDR3 protein. The sample comprises 55,000 to 70,000 distinct CDR3 sequences, about an eighth of which are singletons, and approximately 1.8% rests with the top ten. The data originate from a study of neurological immune-mediated disorders. This chain connects TRBV2 to TRBJ1-2; a weak D match, TRBD1 (6 bases). Sample: PBMCs. The clonotype was recovered from a man aged 60 to 69 in good health. DNA of the CDR3: TGTGCCAGCAGTGACGGACAGAGTAACTATGGCTACACCTTC. This encodes CASSDGQSNYGYTF.